The present TCR beta chain was sequenced within a study of blood T cells in healthy people across ages. Combining a sample-barcoded 5' primer with a J-beta primer mix, a second PCR ran for 7 to 11 cycles. TCRdb reprocessed the 5' RACE reads via MiXCR and lists one record per CDR3 protein. In the table there are 1.8 million or so distinct CDR3 sequences, about two fifths of which are singletons. The sample holds one count of this clonotype. What it binds is not known. General observations from the study: Long-lived and aged donors differed, with more naive CD4+ cells and higher diversity in the long-lived. The recorded TCR beta diversity per million T cells decreased in a roughly linear manner with age.

This CDR3 is 12 amino acids long. V was trimmed by 1 base and J by 13 bases, leaving 11 bases between them. V and J are TRBV12-3 or TRBV12-4 and TRBJ2-4; weak D call: TRBD2 (5 bases). What was sequenced was blood. This clonotype was sampled from a human donor in good health. The CDR3 sequence: CASSLELWEQYF. The CDR3 DNA reads TGTGCCAGCAGTTTAGAACTATGGGAGCAGTACTTC.